This T cell receptor beta chain was profiled in a study of blood T cells in healthy people across ages (dated by TCRdb to 2013 to 2016). About the investigation overall: In model experiments, template switching captured about one uniquely barcoded TCR beta cDNA molecule for every two T cells. To avoid experimental bias, donors of different ages were distributed randomly across sequencing lanes. Four age groups were formed from the donors: young (average approximately 17 years), middle-aged (approximately 40), aged (roughly 59) and long-lived (about 80). Age-related changes in TCR beta repertoire diversity were measured in the study by deep sequencing normalized with unique cDNA molecular identifiers. Two additional independent replicas of 1 million unique cDNA reads from the same blood draw were analyzed for two donors (one aged 18 to 29 and one aged 80 or older). Findings and caveats that apply to the study as a whole: Since profiling was done on bulk unsorted PBMCs, naive and antigen-experienced compartments could not be conclusively compared. Observed TCR beta diversity per million T cells fell roughly linearly with age, and a significant reduction was already apparent by age roughly 41. Compared with the aged group, the long-lived group had more naive CD4+ T cells, fewer expanded clones and increased TCR diversity, suggesting age selection. Total diversity estimates from one million sequenced T cells were considered lower bounds and underestimates. The percentage of naive T cells measured by flow cytometry correlated strongly with observed TCR beta diversity. Because donor CMV infection status was unknown, age-related changes in expanded clonotypes were potentially confounded.

The CDR3 covers 13 residues, taking in both the cysteine and the phenylalanine. Here the CDR3 DNA is all that survives: 39 bases in frame from base 1. V gives up 6 bases and J gives up 6 bases, and the segment between their germline ends measures 15 bases. Looking up the germline V gene yields CDR1 MDHEN and CDR2 SYDVKM. The donors were about 40 Caucasian individuals from Russia, aged roughly 6 to 95 years, who were systemically healthy. Each donor gave around 9.5 milliliters of peripheral blood, collected into EDTA-treated Vacutainer tubes. Ficoll-Paque density-gradient centrifugation was used to isolate PBMCs, with at least 7 million per sample. Total RNA, at least 5.5 micrograms per sample, was extracted from PBMCs with Trizol reagent. The percentages of naive CD45RAhigh/CD27high T cells were determined by flow cytometry on a PBMC aliquot from every donor. Receptors were amplified or captured by 5' RACE. Instrument used: Illumina HiSeq 2500. A second PCR of roughly 7 to 12 cycles was run with a J-beta primer mix and a sample-barcoded 5' primer. Each TCR beta cDNA molecule received a unique molecular identifier from a template-switch 5' adaptor carrying 12 random nucleotides. At least 2.5 million CDR3-containing paired-end reads were obtained from each sample. First-strand cDNA was synthesized from all RNA with the Mint cDNA synthesis kit, primed by a TRBC-specific oligonucleotide. After uracil-DNA glycosylase treatment, a first 18-cycle PCR used universal primers M1SS and BC2_uni_R on all cDNA. The study's processing was this. For normalization, 1 million high-quality reads, each with a distinct molecular identifier, were randomly selected from each sample. Instead of being binned into consensus sequences, reads with shared molecular identifiers were discarded. MiTCR, run with a Q25 quality threshold and the strictest error-elimination algorithm, handled CDR3 identification, clonotype clustering and error correction. A nonparametric unseen species model with Euler transformation was used to estimate lower-bound total TCR beta diversity. TCRdb's own reprocessing of the public reads used fastp at Q25 and MiXCR and kept productive beta chains. When rows share a CDR3 protein, they turn into one entry using the most common DNA and genes. The V and J calls were not made by the authors but by TCRdb's processing. The sample table contains some 710,000 distinct CDR3 sequences; only one count was recorded for roughly 46% of them. The ten top clones hold 18% of the sample.

A note on this clonotype: No antigen is known for it. No base quality information exists; no much larger clone differs at one position.

This TCR derives from a man aged 80 or over in good health. The chain employs TRBV28 and TRBJ2-7; the D gene cannot be named for sure. Sequencing input: blood. The CDR3 loop reads CASSLARRVEQYF. The sequenced DNA: TGTGCCAGCAGCCTGGCCCGACGGGTCGAGCAGTACTTC. The entire variable domain, with the stretches around the CDR3 drawn from the reference TRBV28 and TRBJ2-7 proteins, is DVKVTQSSRYLVKRTGEKVFLECVQDMDHENMFWYRQDPGLGLRLIYFSYDVKMKEKGDIPEGYSVSREKKERFSLILESASTNQTSMYLCASSLARRVEQYFGPGTRLTVT.